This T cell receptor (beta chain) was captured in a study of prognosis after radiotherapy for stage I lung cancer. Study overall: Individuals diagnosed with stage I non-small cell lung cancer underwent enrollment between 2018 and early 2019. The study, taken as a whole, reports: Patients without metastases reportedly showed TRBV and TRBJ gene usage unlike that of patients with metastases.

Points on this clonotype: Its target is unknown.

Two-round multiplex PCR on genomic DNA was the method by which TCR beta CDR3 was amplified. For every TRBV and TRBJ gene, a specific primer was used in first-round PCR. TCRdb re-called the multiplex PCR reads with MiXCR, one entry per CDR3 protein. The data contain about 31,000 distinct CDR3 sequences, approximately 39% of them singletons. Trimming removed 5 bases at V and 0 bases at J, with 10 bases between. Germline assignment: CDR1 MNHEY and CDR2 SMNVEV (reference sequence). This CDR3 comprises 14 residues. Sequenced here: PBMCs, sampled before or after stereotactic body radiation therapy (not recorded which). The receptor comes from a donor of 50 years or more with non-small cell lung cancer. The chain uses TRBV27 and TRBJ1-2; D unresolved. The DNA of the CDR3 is TGTGCCAGCAGTCTCCGTACGGCTAACTATGGCTACACCTTC. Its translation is CASSLRTANYGYTF.